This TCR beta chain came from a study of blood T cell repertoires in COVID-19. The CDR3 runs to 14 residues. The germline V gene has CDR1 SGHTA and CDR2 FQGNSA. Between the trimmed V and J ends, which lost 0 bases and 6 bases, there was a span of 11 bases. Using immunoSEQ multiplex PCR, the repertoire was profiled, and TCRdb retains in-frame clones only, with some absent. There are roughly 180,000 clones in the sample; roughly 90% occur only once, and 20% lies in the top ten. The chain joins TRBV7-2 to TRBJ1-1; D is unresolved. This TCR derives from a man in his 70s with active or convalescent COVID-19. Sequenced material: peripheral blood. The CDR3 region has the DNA TGTGCCAGCAGCTTAGCGCGCGGGGTCGCTGAAGCTTTCTTT. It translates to CASSLARGVAEAFF.